The sequence of this T cell receptor (beta chain) was determined in a study of control samples from healthy donors and cancer patients. In its sample, this clone was seen a few times. Profiled with immunoSEQ multiplex PCR; TCRdb holds only in-frame clones, not every one. Seen here are about 52,000 clones, 85% to 95% observed once, and the top ten hold less than 3%. Sequenced material: blood. This TCR came from a man younger than 40 in good health.

CDR3 sequence reads: CASSLAAGRGTEAFF. CDR3 coding DNA: TGCGCCAGCAGCTTGGCTGCCGGCAGAGGCACTGAAGCTTTCTTT. This chain links TRBV5-1 with TRBJ1-1; D is uncertain. V was shortened by 0 bases and J by 4 bases, with 13 bases between the two germline ends. The CDR3 is 15 amino acids. Germline CDR1 is SGHRS and CDR2 is YFSETQ.